These T cell receptor beta chains were read from a single sample in a study of blood T cell repertoires in COVID-19. Profiled with immunoSEQ multiplex PCR; TCRdb holds only in-frame clones, not every one. The sample includes tens of thousands of clones, over 60% of them seen just once. Sequencing was performed on peripheral blood. The receptors were gathered from a woman older than 75 with acute or convalescent COVID-19. Each CDR3 is given with its conserved first and last residue. The order of the fields is clone size, J gene, V gene, D gene, CDR3 protein, CDR3 DNA. The D gene is left open where the match is weak. The listing skips clone size in some rows; elsewhere it reads once, few, many or a size class.

few,TRBJ1-6,TRBV18,TRBD1,CASSQSTGGTHSPLHF,TGTGCCAGCTCACAATCGACAGGGGGCACCCATTCACCCCTCCACTTT
-,TRBJ2-1,TRBV11-2,TRBD2,CASSPRGGRARNEQFF,TGTGCCAGCAGCCCTCGGGGCGGGAGGGCGAGGAATGAGCAGTTCTTC
-,TRBJ2-5,TRBV20-1,-,CSGLTRETQYF,TGCAGTGGCCTCACTAGGGAGACCCAGTACTTC
-,TRBJ1-1,TRBV3-1/TRBV3-2,-,CASAHVNTEAFF,TGTGCCAGCGCACACGTGAACACTGAAGCTTTCTTT
-,TRBJ2-7,TRBV5-1,-,CASIDSRTYEQYF,TGCGCCAGCATTGACAGTCGGACCTACGAGCAGTACTTC
-,TRBJ2-3,TRBV5-4,-,CASSFRQGIDTQYF,TGTGCCAGCAGCTTCCGTCAGGGAATAGATACGCAGTATTTT
-,TRBJ2-7,TRBV3-1/TRBV3-2,-,CATQGPGEQYF,TGTGCCACACAGGGTCCGGGAGAGCAGTACTTC
-,TRBJ2-1,TRBV21-1,-,CASSKVASGKNKDEQFF,TGTGCCAGCAGCAAAGTAGCTAGCGGGAAAAATAAAGATGAGCAGTTCTTC
-,TRBJ1-6,TRBV7-9,-,CAADNDNSPLHF,TGTGCCGCCGACAATGATAATTCACCCCTCCACTTT
-,TRBJ1-4,TRBV7-8,-,CASSLRGGATTNEKLFF,TGTGCCAGCAGCCTTAGGGGAGGGGCCACAACTAATGAAAAACTGTTTTTT
few,TRBJ2-7,TRBV5-1,-,CASSPGQGSYEQYF,TGCGCCAGCAGCCCAGGCCAGGGGTCCTACGAGCAGTACTTC
-,TRBJ1-5,TRBV2,TRBD1,CASSAETGGSQPQHF,TGTGCCAGCAGTGCGGAGACAGGGGGCAGTCAGCCCCAGCATTTT
-,TRBJ2-2,TRBV15,-,CATTPPCRGNTGELFF,TGTGCCACCACCCCCCCCTGCCGGGGGAACACCGGGGAGCTGTTTTTT
once,TRBJ1-2,TRBV5-1,-,CASSSGITTNYGYTF,TGCGCCAGCAGCTCAGGGATAACTACTAACTATGGCTACACCTTC
-,TRBJ2-2,TRBV2,TRBD1,CASSDEGAQNTGELFF,TGTGCCAGCAGTGATGAGGGGGCCCAAAACACCGGGGAGCTGTTTTTT
-,TRBJ2-7,TRBV5-5,-,CASSLTGPAEPYEQYF,TGTGCCAGCAGCTTGACGGGCCCAGCGGAGCCCTACGAGCAGTACTTC
few,TRBJ2-5,TRBV3-1/TRBV3-2,TRBD2,CASSQEWAGDEETQYF,TGTGCCAGCAGCCAAGAGTGGGCGGGGGACGAAGAGACCCAGTACTTC
-,TRBJ1-5,TRBV3-1/TRBV3-2,-,CASSQVKGNQPQHF,TGTGCCAGCAGCCAAGTGAAGGGGAATCAGCCCCAGCATTTT
-,TRBJ1-1,TRBV10-1,-,CASSETPGRGTEAFF,TGCGCCAGCAGTGAGACCCCCGGCCGAGGCACTGAAGCTTTCTTT
once,TRBJ1-5,TRBV7-3,-,CASSLLGPSNQPQHF,TGTGCCAGCAGCTTATTGGGGCCTTCTAATCAGCCCCAGCATTTT
-,TRBJ2-6,TRBV10-2,-,CASRTGAGANVLTF,TGCGCCAGCAGGACCGGGGCTGGGGCCAACGTCCTGACTTTC
-,TRBJ2-2,TRBV7-2,-,CASSITMGRTGELFF,TGTGCCAGCAGCATCACTATGGGGCGGACCGGGGAGCTGTTTTTT
-,TRBJ2-7,TRBV23-1,TRBD1,CASSKVNGQGARQYF,TGCGCCAGCTCCAAAGTTAACGGACAGGGGGCAAGGCAGTACTTC
-,TRBJ1-3,TRBV5-1,TRBD1,CASSSQTGGNTIYF,TGCGCCAGCAGCTCCCAGACAGGGGGAAACACCATATATTTT
-,TRBJ2-5,TRBV24-1,-,CATSEGDRETQYF,TGTGCCACCAGTGAGGGCGACAGGGAGACCCAGTACTTC
-,TRBJ1-6,TRBV19,-,CASSMGRGADSPLHF,TGTGCCAGTAGTATGGGCCGGGGGGCGGATTCACCCCTCCACTTT
-,TRBJ1-2,TRBV5-8,TRBD1,CASRNRGHAGGYTF,TGTGCCAGCAGGAACAGGGGGCATGCCGGTGGCTACACCTTC
once,TRBJ1-6,TRBV7-2,-,CASSLVPEGSPLHF,TGTGCCAGCAGCTTAGTTCCGGAGGGTTCGCCCCTCCACTTT
few,TRBJ2-5,TRBV5-1,TRBD2,CASSLGLGTSGAPQQETQYF,TGCGCCAGCAGCTTGGGGCTAGGGACTAGCGGGGCGCCCCAACAAGAGACCCAGTACTTC
few,TRBJ1-5,TRBV6-1,-,CASSEVSDGSVPQHF,TGTGCCAGCAGTGAAGTGAGCGACGGCAGCGTGCCCCAGCATTTT
-,TRBJ1-5,TRBV27,-,CASAGGTLSNQPQHF,TGTGCCAGCGCGGGAGGGACACTTAGCAATCAGCCCCAGCATTTT
-,TRBJ1-1,TRBV19,TRBD1,CASSMRDRGSEAFF,TGTGCCAGTAGTATGAGGGACAGGGGCAGTGAAGCTTTCTTT
-,TRBJ2-1,TRBV6-5,TRBD1,CASSYDRGNEQFF,TGTGCCAGCAGTTACGACAGGGGGAATGAGCAGTTCTTC
once,TRBJ1-6,TRBV7-2,TRBD1,CASSRNTGDPPLHF,TGTGCCAGCAGCCGTAACACAGGGGATCCACCCCTCCACTTT
-,TRBJ1-6,TRBV9,TRBD1,CASSPGQGANSPLHF,TGTGCCAGCAGCCCCGGACAGGGAGCTAATTCACCCCTCCACTTT
-,TRBJ2-5,TRBV5-4,TRBD2,CASSPTGTSDLETQYF,TGTGCCAGCAGTCCGACCGGGACTAGCGACCTAGAGACCCAGTACTTC
few,TRBJ1-6,TRBV5-1,-,CASSLTGLGDSPLHF,TGCGCCAGCAGCTTGACAGGGCTAGGAGATTCACCCCTCCACTTT
once,TRBJ1-2,TRBV6-5,-,CASRGRANYGYTF,TGTGCCAGCAGAGGCAGGGCTAACTATGGCTACACCTTC
-,TRBJ1-6,TRBV7-2,-,CASSLTGMDSPLHF,TGTGCCAGCAGCTTAACGGGTATGGATTCACCCCTCCACTTT
-,TRBJ2-7,TRBV5-8,-,CASSVQGYSSYEQYF,TGTGCCAGCTCTGTCCAGGGGTACAGCTCCTACGAGCAGTACTTC
-,TRBJ2-3,TRBV10-3,TRBD1,CATVMGQDGTDTQYF,TGTGCCACCGTTATGGGACAGGATGGCACAGATACGCAGTATTTT
-,TRBJ2-7,TRBV9,-,CASSARSHSYEQYF,TGTGCCAGCAGCGCCCGGAGCCATTCCTACGAGCAGTACTTC
-,TRBJ1-6,TRBV6-5,TRBD1,CASMTDRGGNSPLHF,TGTGCCAGCATGACCGACAGGGGAGGGAATTCACCCCTCCACTTT
-,TRBJ2-2,TRBV5-1,-,CASSTGNTGELFF,TGCGCCAGCTCGACAGGGAACACCGGGGAGCTGTTTTTT
-,TRBJ2-7,TRBV19,TRBD2,CASSIRASGPSYEQYF,TGTGCCAGTAGTATCAGGGCTAGCGGCCCTTCCTACGAGCAGTACTTC